The present entry profiles one T cell receptor beta chain with its context. Its antigen is as yet unknown. Repertoires were generated with immunoSEQ multiplex PCR, while TCRdb's copy carries only in-frame clones and drops some. The sample includes around 78,000 clones, roughly 86% of them seen just once. These data come from a study of T cell responses to AZD1222 COVID-19 vaccine. Study observations and caveats: Most donors were white British and more were female, and clonal diversity was possibly underestimated. Spike-specific TCRs gained breadth and depth after people received two AZD1222 doses. Only five or six people who got AZD1222 tested seropositive at baseline. Reports say nearly half of spike-specific TCRs go after unmutated variant regions.

CDR1 and CDR2 (germline): SEHNR, FQNEAQ (reference sequence). V lost 6 bases, J lost 5 bases, and 10 bases lay in between. The CDR3 length is 12 residues. Sequences were derived from peripheral blood, sampled on day 0 of MenACWY control vaccination. The TCR originated in an adult in good health. The rearrangement joins TRBV7-9 to TRBJ1-1; D remains unclear. DNA for the CDR3: TGTGCCAGCAGTCAGGCAGTTACTGAAGCTTTCTTT. This sequence encodes CASSQAVTEAFF.